This is a list of T cell receptor beta chains from one sample in a study of blood T cell repertoires in COVID-19. Repertoires were generated with immunoSEQ multiplex PCR, while TCRdb's copy carries only in-frame clones and drops some. The table has 240,000 or so clones, roughly 91% seen once; the top ten hold 0.99%. Sequencing was performed on peripheral blood. These receptors were obtained from a woman aged 35 to 49 who had recovered from COVID-19. Both conserved end residues are part of each CDR3. A D gene is named only where the DNA matches it firmly. A clone size is listed for some rows: how often the clone was seen (once, few, many), or a class if it is expanded.

d_call: NA
clone_size: NA
v_call: TRBV5-1
cdr3_aa: CASSLDGPGRMGNTIYF

d_call: NA
clone_size: NA
v_call: TRBV28
cdr3_aa: CASSFNRASGANVLTF

d_call: TRBD1
clone_size: NA
v_call: TRBV6-5
cdr3_aa: CASRSTGGAGNTIYF

d_call: NA
clone_size: NA
v_call: TRBV30
cdr3_aa: CAWSVGGWGPEAFF

d_call: TRBD1
clone_size: NA
v_call: TRBV6-5
cdr3_aa: CASSHTGDTPAGYF

d_call: TRBD1
clone_size: NA
v_call: TRBV11-2
cdr3_aa: CASSLGWTGATEAFF

d_call: NA
clone_size: once
v_call: TRBV12-3/TRBV12-4
cdr3_aa: CASSWAGNTEAFF

d_call: NA
clone_size: NA
v_call: TRBV19
cdr3_aa: CASSRQDFQGNQPQHF

d_call: TRBD1
clone_size: NA
v_call: TRBV10-3
cdr3_aa: CAISVRTGATYNEQFF

d_call: TRBD1
clone_size: NA
v_call: TRBV19
cdr3_aa: CASTGQGARTNEKLFF

d_call: TRBD2
clone_size: NA
v_call: TRBV19
cdr3_aa: CASSKTSGIHNEQFF